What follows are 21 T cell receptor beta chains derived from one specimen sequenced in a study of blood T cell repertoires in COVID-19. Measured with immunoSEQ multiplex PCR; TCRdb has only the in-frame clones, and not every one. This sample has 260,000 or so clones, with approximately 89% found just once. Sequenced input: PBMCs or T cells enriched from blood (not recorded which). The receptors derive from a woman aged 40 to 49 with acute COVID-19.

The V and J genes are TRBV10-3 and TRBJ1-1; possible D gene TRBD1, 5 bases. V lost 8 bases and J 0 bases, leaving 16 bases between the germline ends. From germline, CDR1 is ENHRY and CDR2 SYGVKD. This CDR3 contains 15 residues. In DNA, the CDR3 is TGTGCCATCGGGAGGGGTACAGTCATGAACACTGAAGCTTTCTTT. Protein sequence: CAIGRGTVMNTEAFF.

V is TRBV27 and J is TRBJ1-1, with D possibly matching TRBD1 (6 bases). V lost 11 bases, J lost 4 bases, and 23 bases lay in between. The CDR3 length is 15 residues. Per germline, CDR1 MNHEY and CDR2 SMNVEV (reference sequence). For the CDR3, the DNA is TGTGCCTCTCTAAAGGGCAGGGGCGCCGGCACTGAAGCTTTCTTT. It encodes CASLKGRGAGTEAFF.

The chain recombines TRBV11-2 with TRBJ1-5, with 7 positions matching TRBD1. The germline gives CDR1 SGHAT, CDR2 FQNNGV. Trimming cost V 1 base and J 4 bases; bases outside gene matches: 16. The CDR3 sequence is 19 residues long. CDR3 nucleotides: TGTGCCAGCAGCTTAGTTCAGGACAGGCGCTGGGCCACTAATCAGCCCCAGCATTTT. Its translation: CASSLVQDRRWATNQPQHF.

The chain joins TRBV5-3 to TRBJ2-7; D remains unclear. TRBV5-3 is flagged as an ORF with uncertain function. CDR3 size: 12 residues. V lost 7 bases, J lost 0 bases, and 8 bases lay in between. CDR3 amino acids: CARRRGSYEQYF. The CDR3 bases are TGTGCCAGACGGCGAGGCTCCTACGAGCAGTACTTC.

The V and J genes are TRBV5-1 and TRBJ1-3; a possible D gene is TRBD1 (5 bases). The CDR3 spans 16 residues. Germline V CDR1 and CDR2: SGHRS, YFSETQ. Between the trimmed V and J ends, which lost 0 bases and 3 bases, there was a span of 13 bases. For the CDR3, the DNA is TGCGCCAGCAGCTTGGCCCCCGGGGGATTTGGAAACACCATATATTTT. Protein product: CASSLAPGGFGNTIYF.

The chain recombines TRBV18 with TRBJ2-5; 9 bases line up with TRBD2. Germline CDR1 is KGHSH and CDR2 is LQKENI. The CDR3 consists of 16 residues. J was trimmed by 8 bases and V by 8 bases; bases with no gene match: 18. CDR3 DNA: TGTGCCAGCAGCTCCCTTGATAGCGGGGGCGAGGGCACCCAGTACTTC. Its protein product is CASSSLDSGGEGTQYF.

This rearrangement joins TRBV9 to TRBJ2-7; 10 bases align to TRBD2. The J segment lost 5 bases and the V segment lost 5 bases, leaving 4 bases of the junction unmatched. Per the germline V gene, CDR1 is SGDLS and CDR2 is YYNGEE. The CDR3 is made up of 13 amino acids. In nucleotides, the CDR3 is TGTGCCAGCAGTCTAGCGGGAGACAACGAGCAGTACTTC. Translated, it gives CASSLAGDNEQYF.

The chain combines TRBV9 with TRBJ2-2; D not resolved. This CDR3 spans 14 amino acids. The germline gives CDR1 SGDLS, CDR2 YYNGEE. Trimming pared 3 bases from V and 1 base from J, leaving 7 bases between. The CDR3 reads CASSAVLNTGELFF. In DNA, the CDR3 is TGTGCCAGCAGCGCCGTCTTGAACACCGGGGAGCTGTTTTTT.

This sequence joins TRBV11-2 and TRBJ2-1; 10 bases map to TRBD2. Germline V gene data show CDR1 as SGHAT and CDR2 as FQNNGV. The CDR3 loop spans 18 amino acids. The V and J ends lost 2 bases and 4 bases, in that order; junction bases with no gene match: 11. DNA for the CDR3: TGTGCCAGCAGCTTACCGCTAGCGGGAGTGCTAGTTTACAATGAGCAGTTCTTC. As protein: CASSLPLAGVLVYNEQFF.

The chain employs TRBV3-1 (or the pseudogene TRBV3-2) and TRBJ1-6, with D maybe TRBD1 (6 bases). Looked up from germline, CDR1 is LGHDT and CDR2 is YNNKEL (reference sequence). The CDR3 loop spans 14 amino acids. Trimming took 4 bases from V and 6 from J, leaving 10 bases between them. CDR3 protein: CASSPRTVNSPLHF. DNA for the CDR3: TGTGCCAGCAGCCCCAGGACAGTTAATTCACCCCTCCACTTT.

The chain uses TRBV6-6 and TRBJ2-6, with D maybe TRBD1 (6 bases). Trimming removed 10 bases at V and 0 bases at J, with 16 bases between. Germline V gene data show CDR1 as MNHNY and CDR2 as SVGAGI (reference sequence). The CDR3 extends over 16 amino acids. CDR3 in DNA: TGTGCCACAGCGTCAGGGGTGGTCTCTGGGGCCAACGTCCTGACTTTC. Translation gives CATASGVVSGANVLTF.

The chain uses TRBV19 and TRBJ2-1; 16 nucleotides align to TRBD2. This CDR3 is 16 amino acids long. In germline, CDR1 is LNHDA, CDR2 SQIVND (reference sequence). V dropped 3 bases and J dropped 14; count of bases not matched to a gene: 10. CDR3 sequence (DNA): TGTGCCAGTAGTATTCGGCCGGGACTAGCGGGAGGGCCTGAGTTCTTC. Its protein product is CASSIRPGLAGGPEFF.

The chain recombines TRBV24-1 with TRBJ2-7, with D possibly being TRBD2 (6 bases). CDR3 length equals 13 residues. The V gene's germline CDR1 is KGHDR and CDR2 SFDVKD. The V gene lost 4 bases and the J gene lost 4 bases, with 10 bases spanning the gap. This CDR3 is CATSDPGLYEQYF. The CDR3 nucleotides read TGTGCCACCAGTGACCCAGGACTATACGAGCAGTACTTC.

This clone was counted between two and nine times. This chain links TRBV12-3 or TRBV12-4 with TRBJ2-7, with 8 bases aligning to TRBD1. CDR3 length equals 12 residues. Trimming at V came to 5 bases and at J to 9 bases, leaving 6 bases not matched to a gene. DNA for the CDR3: TGTGCCAGCAGTCACAGGGGGAGTGGGCAGTACTTC. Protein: CASSHRGSGQYF.

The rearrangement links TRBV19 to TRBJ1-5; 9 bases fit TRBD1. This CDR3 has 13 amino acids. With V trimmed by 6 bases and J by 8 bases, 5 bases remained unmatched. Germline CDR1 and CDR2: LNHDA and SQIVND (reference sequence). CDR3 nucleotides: TGTGCCAGTAGGGACAGGGGTGGGGAGCCCCAGCATTTT. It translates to CASRDRGGEPQHF.

CDR3 amino acids: CASSYPGQMNTEAFF. DNA for the CDR3: TGTGCCAGCAGTTATCCGGGACAGATGAACACTGAAGCTTTCTTT. V and J are TRBV6-5 and TRBJ1-1, with TRBD1 matching over 7 bases. CDR1 and CDR2 from the germline V gene are MNHEY and SVGAGI. The CDR3 length is 15 residues. V shed 3 bases, J shed 0 bases, and the junction held 4 bases outside the gene matches.

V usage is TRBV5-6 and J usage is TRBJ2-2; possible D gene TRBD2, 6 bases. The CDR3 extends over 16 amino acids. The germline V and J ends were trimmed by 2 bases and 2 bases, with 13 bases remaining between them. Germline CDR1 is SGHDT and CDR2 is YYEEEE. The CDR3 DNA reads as TGTGCCAGCAGCTTTTGGGAGGCCCTCAACACCGGGGAGCTGTTTTTT. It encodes CASSFWEALNTGELFF.

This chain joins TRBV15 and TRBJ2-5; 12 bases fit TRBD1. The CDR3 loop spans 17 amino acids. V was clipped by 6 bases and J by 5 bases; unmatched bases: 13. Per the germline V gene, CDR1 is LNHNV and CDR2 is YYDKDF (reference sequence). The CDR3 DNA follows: TGTGCCACCAGATCTCCCAGCCGGGACAGGGGGCGGGAGACCCAGTACTTC. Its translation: CATRSPSRDRGRETQYF.

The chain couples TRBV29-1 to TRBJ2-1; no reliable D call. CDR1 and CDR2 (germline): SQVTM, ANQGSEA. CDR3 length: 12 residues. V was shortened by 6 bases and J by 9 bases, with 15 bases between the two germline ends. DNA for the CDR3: TGCAGCGTACCAGGAAAGGTGACTGAGCAGTTCTTC. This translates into CSVPGKVTEQFF.

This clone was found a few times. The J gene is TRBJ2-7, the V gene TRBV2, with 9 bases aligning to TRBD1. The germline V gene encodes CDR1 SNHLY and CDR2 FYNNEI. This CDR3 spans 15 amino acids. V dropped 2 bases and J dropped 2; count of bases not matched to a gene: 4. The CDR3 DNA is TGTGCCAGCAGTGAAATGCGGGACAGGGCCTACGAGCAGTACGTC. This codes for CASSEMRDRAYEQYV.

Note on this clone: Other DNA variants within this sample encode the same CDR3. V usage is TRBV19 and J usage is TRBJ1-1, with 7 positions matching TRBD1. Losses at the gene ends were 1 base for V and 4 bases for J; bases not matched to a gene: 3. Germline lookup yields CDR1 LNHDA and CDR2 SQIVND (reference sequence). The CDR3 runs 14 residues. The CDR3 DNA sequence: TGTGCCAGTAGTATAGGACAGGGTGGCACTGAAGCTTTCTTT. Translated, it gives CASSIGQGGTEAFF.